The 10 T cell receptor beta chains given below trace back to one sample, sequenced in a study of early T cells in non-severe SARS-CoV-2 infection (dated by TCRdb to about 2021). Library preparation used 5' RACE. Reads for this sample came from a NextSeq 500. The raw public reads went through TCRdb reprocessing: fastp at Q25, MiXCR clone calling, in-frame beta chains kept. Every CDR3 protein is listed once, alongside the most common genes and DNA of its rows. For this sample the table gives 62,000 or so distinct CDR3 sequences, of which 8% to 10% were detected only once. The top ten hold approximately 1.1% of the sample. Specimen: whole blood. All receptors come from an adult who was a healthcare worker with PCR-confirmed SARS-CoV-2 infection or an uninfected control (not recorded which).

This clonotype was observed a handful of times. The gene calls are TRBV19 and TRBJ1-2; 10 bases line up with TRBD1. The length of the CDR3 is 14 residues. The germline CDR1 and CDR2 sequences are LNHDA and SQIVND (reference sequence). V was clipped by 5 bases and J by 6 bases; unmatched bases: 6. In DNA form, the CDR3 reads TGTGCCAGTAGTGCCGGGACAGGGGCTGATGGCTACACCTTC. This gives the protein CASSAGTGADGYTF.

The sample holds many counts of this clonotype. The chain combines TRBV3-1 with TRBJ1-6; possible D gene TRBD1, 6 bases. This CDR3 has 15 residues. V lost 2 bases to trimming and J lost 8 bases, with 13 bases between them. Germline CDR1 and CDR2: LGHDT and YNNKEL (reference sequence). The DNA for the CDR3 is TGTGCCAGCAGCCAACCGGGGGCAAGATATTCACCCCTCCACTTT. Protein product: CASSQPGARYSPLHF.

This clonotype showed up many times. The J gene is TRBJ1-1, the V gene TRBV7-3; D gene ambiguous. Germline assignment: CDR1 SGHTA and CDR2 FQGTGA. V was clipped by 0 bases and J by 11 bases, with 10 bases between them. The CDR3 is 12 amino acids. CDR3 sequence (DNA): TGTGCCAGCAGCTTAACGCGGCTCAGGGCTTTCTTT. It encodes CASSLTRLRAFF.

The V and J genes are TRBV15 and TRBJ2-1, with 11 bases matching TRBD2. V was pared by 9 bases and J by 6 bases, with 10 bases of the junction left unmatched. The CDR3 totals 15 residues. CDR1 LNHNV and CDR2 YYDKDF come from the germline V gene (reference sequence). The CDR3, as DNA: TGTGCCACGGAAAAAGCCGGGACTAGCGGCAATGAGCAGTTCTTC. Residues: CATEKAGTSGNEQFF. The variable domain in full, completed from reference TRBV15 and TRBJ2-1, reads DAMVIQNPRYQVTQFGKPVTLSCSQTLNHNVMYWYQQKSSQAPKLLFHYYDKDFNNEADTPDNFQSRRPNTSFCFLDIRSPGLGDTAMYLCATEKAGTSGNEQFFGPGTRLTVL.

This clonotype was counted between two and nine times. Here the CDR3 DNA reads TGTGCCAACGAGGATGGGCCAGATACGCAGTATTTT. Translated: CANEDGPDTQYF. V usage is TRBV3-1 and J usage is TRBJ2-3; D unresolved. From germline, CDR1 is LGHDT and CDR2 YNNKEL (reference sequence). This CDR3 has 12 residues. Trimming took off 10 bases at V and 4 bases at J, with 12 bases between the two ends.

This clonotype was observed a few times. The genes are TRBV5-1 and TRBJ2-5, with 11 bases lining up with TRBD2. CDR3 length: 15 amino acids. V shed 7 bases and J 0 bases; nucleotides not matched to a gene: 5. Germline V gene sequence: CDR1 SGHRS, CDR2 YFSETQ. The CDR3 loop is CASRSGGAYQETQYF. CDR3 in DNA: TGCGCCAGCCGTAGCGGGGGGGCGTACCAAGAGACCCAGTACTTC. Drawing the rest from reference TRBV5-1 and TRBJ2-5, the complete variable domain is KAGVTQTPRYLIKTRGQQVTLSCSPISGHRSVSWYQQTPGQGLQFLFEYFSETQRNKGNFPGRFSGRQFSNSRSEMNVSTLELGDSALYLCASRSGGAYQETQYFGPGTRLLVL.

This clonotype has more than one count but fewer than ten. As DNA, the CDR3 is TGTGCCAGCAATCGCAGGGTCACAGATACGCAGTATTTT. This gives the protein CASNRRVTDTQYF. The genes are TRBV2 and TRBJ2-3, with TRBD1 as a possible D gene (5 bases). Germline V gives CDR1 SNHLY, CDR2 FYNNEI. This CDR3 comprises 13 residues. Trimming pared 7 bases from V and 2 bases from J, leaving 10 bases between.

The chain combines TRBV5-7 with TRBJ2-3; 14 bases line up with TRBD2. TRBV5-7 belongs to the ORF category, with a function that is uncertain. The CDR3 is made up of 18 amino acids. The ends lost 3 bases at V and 0 bases at J; junction bases unmatched: 6. CDR3: CASSSGLAGGRSTDTQYF. The CDR3 coding sequence is TGTGCCAGCAGCTCCGGACTAGCGGGGGGCCGTAGCACAGATACGCAGTATTTT.

This clonotype was found many times. The V and J genes are TRBV5-1 and TRBJ2-2, with unresolved D. From germline, CDR1 is SGHRS and CDR2 YFSETQ. V was clipped by 0 bases and J by 6 bases, with 3 bases between them. This CDR3 region has 12 residues. CDR3 region: CASSLAPGELFF. CDR3 DNA sequence: TGCGCCAGCAGCTTGGCCCCCGGGGAGCTGTTTTTT.

This chain connects TRBV9 to TRBJ1-6; TRBD1 matches at 9 bases. The CDR3 is 15 amino acids. With 3 bases clipped from V and 7 bases from J, the junction kept 5 bases outside the gene matches. Per the germline V gene, CDR1 is SGDLS and CDR2 is YYNGEE. The CDR3: CASSAGGTGNSPLHF. The CDR3 DNA is TGTGCCAGCAGCGCGGGGGGGACAGGGAATTCACCCCTCCACTTT.